These 14 T cell receptor beta chains were sequenced from one sample in a study of cytomegalovirus exposure and HLA in healthy donors. The study ran its PCR with 60 Vbeta and 13 Jbeta primers. TCRdb's table, derived via immunoSEQ multiplex PCR, lists solely in-frame clones and lacks some. The sample includes 200,000 or so clones, approximately 79% of them seen just once. Source material: PBMCs. These receptors came from a girl aged 2-10 years in good health and CMV-seronegative.

J is TRBJ2-1 and V is TRBV6-1, with TRBD2 matching over 9 bases. Unmatched junction bases numbered 9, after V lost 3 bases and J lost 0 bases. The germline gives CDR1 MNHNS, CDR2 SASEGT. The CDR3 is 18 amino acids. The CDR3 DNA follows: TGTGCCAGCAGTGAGGGATCTAGCGGGGTCAGCTCCTACAATGAGCAGTTCTTC. It specifies CASSEGSSGVSSYNEQFF.

In this sample, this clone turned up a few times. The chain couples TRBV5-4 to TRBJ1-1; 7 bases match TRBD1. Germline V gene sequence: CDR1 SGHNT, CDR2 YYREEE (reference sequence). The CDR3 is 12 residues long. V shed 4 bases, J shed 8 bases, and the junction held 5 bases outside the gene matches. CDR3 sequence reads: CASSLPTGEAFF. CDR3 nucleotides: TGTGCCAGCAGCCTACCGACAGGGGAAGCTTTCTTT.

This clone appeared a few times. V and J are TRBV5-4 and TRBJ2-3; 13 bases align to TRBD2. Germline CDR1 is SGHNT and CDR2 is YYREEE (reference sequence). V shed 4 bases, J shed 1 base, and the junction held 6 bases outside the gene matches. This CDR3 region has 17 residues. CDR3 residues: CASSPEGLAGRTDTQYF. The DNA for the CDR3 is TGTGCCAGCAGCCCCGAGGGACTAGCGGGACGCACAGATACGCAGTATTTT.

The chain recombines TRBV7-8 with TRBJ2-7, with 8 nucleotides matching TRBD2. Trimming cost V 5 bases and J 3 bases; bases outside gene matches: 9. CDR1 and CDR2 (germline): SGHVS, FQNEAQ. The CDR3 is 15 residues long. The CDR3 loop reads CASSPQAGAFYEQYF. The CDR3 bases are TGTGCCAGCAGCCCCCAAGCGGGAGCTTTCTACGAGCAGTACTTC.

J is TRBJ2-7 and V is TRBV5-4; 8 nucleotides align to TRBD1. Germline V gene data show CDR1 as SGHNT and CDR2 as YYREEE (reference sequence). The CDR3 extends over 15 amino acids. V gave up 4 bases and J gave up 0 bases; unmatched junction bases: 6. The CDR3 loop is CASSPRDRPSYEQYF. DNA of the CDR3: TGTGCCAGCAGCCCCCGGGACAGGCCCTCCTACGAGCAGTACTTC.

The genes are TRBV4-1 and TRBJ1-1, with D perhaps TRBD1 (6 bases). V shed 1 base and J shed 5 bases, with 20 bases lying between them. CDR3 length: 17 residues. The germline CDR1 and CDR2 sequences are MGHRA and YSYEKL. CDR3 sequence: CASSQGGQGPLGTEAFF. CDR3 DNA: TGCGCCAGCAGCCAAGGGGGGCAGGGTCCTTTAGGGACTGAAGCTTTCTTT.

The sample holds a few counts of this clone. This chain joins TRBV19 and TRBJ1-5; D might be TRBD1 (5 bases). Germline loops: CDR1 LNHDA, CDR2 SQIVND (reference sequence). The length of the CDR3 is 13 residues. CDR3 in DNA: TGTGCAAATGAGGAAGGGGACAATCAGCCCCAGCATTTT. As protein: CANEEGDNQPQHF.

This rearrangement joins TRBV4-1 to TRBJ1-2; possible D gene TRBD1, 5 bases. The germline CDR1 and CDR2 sequences are MGHRA and YSYEKL. The CDR3 is 17 amino acids. The V end lost 1 base, the J end lost 2 bases, and 17 bases lay between the germline ends. In nucleotides, the CDR3 is TGCGCCAGCAGCCAAGGGGATGGGGGGGGAATGAACTATGGCTACACCTTC. Encoded protein: CASSQGDGGGMNYGYTF.

The chain links TRBV2 to TRBJ2-7; D unclear. Germline CDR1 reads SNHLY; CDR2 reads FYNNEI. There are 13 residues in the CDR3. Trimming shortened V by 1 base and J by 6 bases, and 10 bases separated the two germline ends. Here the CDR3 reads CASSEDLKLEQYF. In nucleotides, the CDR3 is TGTGCCAGCAGTGAAGACCTCAAACTCGAGCAGTACTTC.

The count of this clone is one. The V gene is TRBV6-1, the J gene TRBJ1-6; D remains ambiguous. Germline CDR1 reads MNHNS; CDR2 reads SASEGT. The CDR3 spans 16 residues. Deletions cut 1 base from V and 10 bases from J, with 17 bases between. CDR3 in amino acids: CASSEVANRGKSPLHF. DNA of the CDR3: TGTGCCAGCAGTGAAGTAGCCAACCGAGGGAAATCACCCCTCCACTTT.

The V call is TRBV30, the J call TRBJ2-7; TRBD2 matches at 13 bases. The germline V gene encodes CDR1 GTSNPN and CDR2 SVGIG (reference sequence). The CDR3 is 13 amino acids. The trim removed 5 bases at V and 3 bases at J, leaving 1 base unmatched. The CDR3 spells CAWGTSGNYEQYF. The CDR3 nucleotides are TGTGCCTGGGGGACTAGCGGGAACTACGAGCAGTACTTC.

V and J are TRBV19 and TRBJ2-7, with a weak D call TRBD2 (5 bases). V lost 0 bases and J 4 bases, leaving 16 bases between the germline ends. CDR1 and CDR2 (germline): LNHDA, SQIVND (reference sequence). The CDR3 has 16 residues. The CDR3 sequence: CASSIDPRVAQYEQYF. In nucleotides, the CDR3 is TGTGCCAGTAGTATAGACCCCCGGGTAGCGCAGTACGAGCAGTACTTC.

The rearrangement uses TRBV7-2 and TRBJ2-7, with D maybe TRBD1 (6 bases). Germline V lookup: CDR1 SGHTA, CDR2 FQGNSA. This CDR3 spans 16 amino acids. The V end was cut by 5 bases, the J end by 2 bases, with 19 bases between. CDR3 DNA: TGTGCCAGCAGCCCCGGAACAGGGTGGAGGACCTACGAGCAGTACTTC. Translated: CASSPGTGWRTYEQYF.

V is TRBV6-4 and J is TRBJ2-5, with 13 bases lining up with TRBD2. Germline V lookup: CDR1 MRHNA, CDR2 SNTAGT. V shed 5 bases and J 2 bases; nucleotides not matched to a gene: 17. This CDR3 comprises 20 residues. The CDR3 sequence: CASSPFIGLAGACEQETQYF. The CDR3 DNA reads TGTGCCAGCAGTCCGTTTATAGGACTAGCGGGGGCCTGCGAACAAGAGACCCAGTACTTC.